A single sample gave rise to the 6 T cell receptor beta chains below, sequenced in a study of beta chain features in type 1 diabetes. These receptors' antigens are unknown. Overall study results and limits: Moderately but significantly shorter TCRB CDR3s were found in Type 1 diabetes patients in all four CD4+ subsets.

Reverse transcription of all isolated RNA meant that expressed TCRB transcripts were sequenced. Sequenced by immunoSEQ multiplex PCR; TCRdb stores in-frame clones only, minus some. The data hold 600,000 or so clones, with 9.5% to 15% observed a single time. The specimen sequenced was naive CD4+ T cells from blood. The receptors stem from a man aged 25-45 years with type 1 diabetes.

This clone occurred many times. Other DNA sequences from this sample encode an identical CDR3 as well. The chain uses TRBV2 and TRBJ1-3, with TRBD1 identical over 8 bases. J was trimmed by 7 bases and V by 2 bases; bases with no gene match: 1. The germline gives CDR1 SNHLY, CDR2 FYNNEI. CDR3 size: 13 residues. CDR3 sequence (DNA): TGTGCCAGCAGTGAAAGGACAGGGAACACCATATATTTT. This codes for CASSERTGNTIYF.

The chain has TRBV19 and TRBJ1-5, with D unclear. The CDR3 spans 14 residues. Looked up from germline, CDR1 is LNHDA and CDR2 is SQIVND (reference sequence). The V and J ends lost 7 bases and 5 bases respectively, with 15 bases between them. The CDR3 DNA is TGTGCCAGTACCATAGGGCCGGGAGATCAGCCCCAGCATTTT. It codes for CASTIGPGDQPQHF.

This clone was detected only a few times. The genes are TRBV5-6 and TRBJ2-3, with 10 bases aligning to TRBD1. CDR1 is SGHDT and CDR2 is YYEEEE in the germline V gene. J gave up 5 bases and V 6 bases, and 12 bases lay outside the gene matches. The CDR3 runs 16 residues. This CDR3 is CASTSTGTGALDTQYF. DNA of the CDR3: TGTGCCAGCACCTCTACCGGGACAGGGGCTTTAGATACGCAGTATTTT.

The chain joins TRBV10-3 to TRBJ2-1, with TRBD1 matching over 8 bases. V was pared by 5 bases and J by 10 bases, with 4 bases of the junction left unmatched. Germline lookup yields CDR1 ENHRY and CDR2 SYGVKD. The CDR3 totals 12 residues. Here the CDR3 reads CAISSTGVEQFF. In DNA form, the CDR3 reads TGTGCCATCAGTTCGACAGGGGTGGAGCAGTTCTTC.

The CDR3 loop reads CASSVGHGNRETQYF. CDR3 in DNA: TGTGCCAGCAGCGTAGGGCACGGTAATCGAGAGACCCAGTACTTC. V is TRBV9 and J is TRBJ2-5, with unresolved D. This CDR3 is 15 amino acids long. V lost 0 bases and J 4 bases, leaving 13 bases between the germline ends. Germline V gene sequence: CDR1 SGDLS, CDR2 YYNGEE.

This clone has only a few counts. V gene TRBV27 combines with J gene TRBJ1-6; no clear D. Trimming stripped 2 bases from V and 8 bases from J, with 4 bases between. Looked up from germline, CDR1 is MNHEY and CDR2 is SMNVEV (reference sequence). This CDR3 spans 12 amino acids. DNA for the CDR3: TGTGCCAGCAGTTTAACGGATTCACCCCTCCACTTT. Protein product: CASSLTDSPLHF.